This paragraph reports one T cell receptor beta chain. The germline V gene has CDR1 KGHSH and CDR2 LQKENI. V shed 0 bases and J 1 base; nucleotides not matched to a gene: 17. This CDR3 contains 21 residues. The data were taken from a study of cytomegalovirus exposure and HLA in healthy donors. Researchers ran the PCR with 60 Vbeta and 13 Jbeta primers. TCRdb's copy holds only in-frame clones and misses some; the assay was immunoSEQ multiplex PCR. The table includes tens of thousands of clones, more than 70% detected once. Sequenced input: PBMCs. The TCR was taken from a man aged 40-50 years in good health and CMV-seronegative. The rearrangement uses TRBV18 and TRBJ2-3; 9 bases agree with TRBD2. CDR3 protein: CASSPPHKGSIAGAGTDTQYF. The DNA for the CDR3 is TGTGCCAGCTCACCACCGCATAAGGGGTCCATAGCGGGGGCCGGCACAGATACGCAGTATTTT.